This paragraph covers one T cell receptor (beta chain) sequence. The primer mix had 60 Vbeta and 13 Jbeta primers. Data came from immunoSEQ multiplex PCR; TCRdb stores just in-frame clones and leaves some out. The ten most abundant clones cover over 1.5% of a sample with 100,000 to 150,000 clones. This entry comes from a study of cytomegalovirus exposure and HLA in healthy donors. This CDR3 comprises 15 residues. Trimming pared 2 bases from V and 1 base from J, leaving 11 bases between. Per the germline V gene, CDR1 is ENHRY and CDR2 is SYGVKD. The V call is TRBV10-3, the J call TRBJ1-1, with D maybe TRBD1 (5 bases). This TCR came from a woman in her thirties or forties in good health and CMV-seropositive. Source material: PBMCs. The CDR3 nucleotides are TGTGCCATCAGTGAGGGGATTAGGGGGAACACTGAAGCTTTCTTT. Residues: CAISEGIRGNTEAFF.